Listed below are T cell receptor beta chains from one sample, sequenced in a study of T cell repertoires in cytomegalovirus infection. TCRdb processed the reads anew with MiXCR; each CDR3 protein has one entry. The table has around 540,000 distinct CDR3 sequences, 30% to 35% seen once. These receptors' targets are unknown. The sequencing used cultured PBMCs, collected from culture after CMV antigen stimulation. These receptors were collected from a human donor in good health (CMV status not recorded). Some clones in this sample may be carry-over from other donors' samples. The CDR3 runs from the conserved cysteine through the conserved F or W. The D gene is left open where the match is weak. Size values are once, few and many counts, or a class for expanded clones, and some rows have none.

TRBV3-1	TRBJ2-7	TRBD2	NA	CASRRTGGEEQYF	TGTGCCAGCAGGAGGACGGGGGGAGAGGAGCAGTACTTC
TRBV7-2	TRBJ2-2	NA	many	CASSLTPSNGELFF	TGTGCCAGCAGCTTAACCCCCAGTAACGGGGAGCTGTTTTTT
TRBV12-3/TRBV12-4	TRBJ2-5	NA	few	CASSQTALQYF	TGTGCCAGCAGCCAGACAGCTCTCCAGTACTTC
TRBV7-2	TRBJ2-1	TRBD2	many	CASSLSLAEYNEQFF	TGTGCCAGCAGCTTAAGCCTAGCGGAGTACAATGAGCAGTTCTTC
TRBV11-2	TRBJ2-5	NA	NA	CASSRYGQRGSKRTQYF	TGTGCCAGCAGCCGTTACGGACAGAGGGGGTCTAAGCGGACCCAGTACTTC
TRBV5-1	TRBJ2-4	NA	few	CASSLDGGLNIQYF	TGCGCCAGCAGCTTGGATGGGGGCTTAAACATTCAGTACTTC
TRBV7-3	TRBJ2-1	TRBD2	NA	CASSLVATSGKTGEQFF	TGTGCCAGCAGCTTAGTGGCAACTAGCGGGAAAACCGGTGAGCAGTTCTTC
TRBV28	TRBJ2-5	TRBD2	few	CARPIAGEETQYF	TGTGCCCGTCCTATAGCGGGAGAAGAGACCCAGTACTTC
TRBV6-2/TRBV6-3	TRBJ1-1	TRBD1	few	CASSYSTGSGTEAFF	TGTGCCAGCAGTTACTCGACAGGGTCGGGCACTGAAGCTTTCTTT
TRBV7-2	TRBJ2-1	TRBD1	NA	CASSLLTGAYNEQFF	TGTGCCAGCAGCTTGCTGACAGGGGCATACAATGAGCAGTTCTTC
TRBV19	TRBJ1-5	TRBD1	few	CASSKTGAEGQPQHF	TGTGCCAGTAGTAAGACAGGGGCGGAAGGTCAGCCCCAGCATTTT
TRBV28	TRBJ2-2	NA	many	CASSYGSHTGELFF	TGTGCCAGCAGTTACGGGAGCCACACCGGGGAGCTGTTTTTT
TRBV12-3/TRBV12-4	TRBJ2-5	NA	NA	CASSFGGRYQETQYF	TGTGCCAGCAGTTTTGGGGGAAGGTACCAAGAGACCCAGTACTTC
TRBV27	TRBJ1-5	NA	few	CASSLSPTGYSNQPQHF	TGTGCCAGCAGTTTATCGCCGACAGGCTATAGCAATCAGCCCCAGCATTTT
TRBV18	TRBJ2-4	TRBD1	few	CASSPPGTEIAKNIQYF	TGTGCCAGCTCACCACCGGGGACAGAAATAGCCAAAAACATTCAGTACTTC
TRBV27	TRBJ2-1	TRBD2	NA	CASSPGTSGANEQFF	TGTGCCAGCAGTCCCGGGACTAGCGGGGCTAATGAGCAGTTCTTC
TRBV7-3	TRBJ2-1	TRBD1	many	CASSTMGQTNEQFF	TGTGCCAGCAGCACGATGGGACAGACCAATGAGCAGTTCTTC
TRBV7-6	TRBJ2-5	NA	NA	CASSIGGTSRRSETQYF	TGTGCCAGCAGCATAGGCGGTACTAGCAGACGATCAGAGACCCAGTACTTC
TRBV7-2	TRBJ1-1	NA	many	CASSLVSPFDRLVDTEAFF	TGTGCCAGCAGCTTAGTATCCCCCTTCGACAGGCTCGTTGACACTGAAGCTTTCTTT
TRBV19	TRBJ1-2	NA	NA	CASSRRQSVPYGYTF	TGTGCCAGTAGTCGTCGACAGAGCGTCCCCTATGGCTACACCTTC
TRBV19	TRBJ2-3	NA	NA	CASSIAGLTDTQYF	TGTGCCAGTAGTATAGCGGGGCTCACAGATACGCAGTATTTT
TRBV10-3	TRBJ2-1	TRBD2	NA	CAISELAEQFF	TGTGCCATCAGTGAACTAGCGGAGCAGTTCTTC
TRBV7-2	TRBJ1-5	TRBD1	NA	CASSLIRGSQPQHF	TGTGCCAGCAGCTTAATCAGGGGGAGTCAGCCCCAGCATTTT
TRBV29-1	TRBJ2-7	NA	NA	CSVLGRPSYEQYF	TGCAGCGTCCTAGGGCGGCCATCCTACGAGCAGTACTTC
TRBV12-3/TRBV12-4	TRBJ1-5	TRBD1	NA	CASRTTGGSWGSNQPQHF	TGTGCCAGCAGAACGACAGGGGGCTCCTGGGGGAGCAATCAGCCCCAGCATTTT
TRBV27	TRBJ2-5	TRBD2	few	CASSSTSGSIWETQYF	TGTGCCAGCAGCAGCACTAGCGGGAGTATTTGGGAGACCCAGTACTTC
TRBV6-2/TRBV6-3	TRBJ2-7	TRBD2	NA	CASSYSRLAGISYEQYF	TGTGCCAGCAGTTACTCGAGGCTAGCGGGTATCTCCTACGAGCAGTACTTC
TRBV5-1	TRBJ2-1	TRBD2	few	CASSEIIAGGISNEQFF	TGCGCCAGCAGCGAAATTATAGCGGGAGGAATTTCTAATGAGCAGTTCTTC
TRBV6-2/TRBV6-3	TRBJ1-1	NA	NA	CASSFGASEAFF	TGTGCCAGCAGTTTTGGGGCCAGTGAAGCTTTCTTT
TRBV20-1	TRBJ2-1	NA	NA	CSASSGLPYNEQFF	TGCAGTGCTAGTTCTGGACTCCCCTACAATGAGCAGTTCTTC
TRBV2	TRBJ1-2	NA	NA	CASSGGPGHIGYTF	TGTGCCAGCAGCGGAGGCCCAGGGCATATTGGCTACACCTTC
TRBV7-2	TRBJ2-7	TRBD2	NA	CASSPSGLAYYEQYF	TGTGCCAGCAGCCCGTCGGGACTAGCGTACTACGAGCAGTACTTC
TRBV7-2	TRBJ1-1	NA	NA	CASSLDPAGTEAFF	TGTGCCAGCAGCTTGGACCCGGCGGGCACTGAAGCTTTCTTT
TRBV12-3/TRBV12-4	TRBJ2-3	TRBD2	NA	CASSFWLAGLRTDTQYF	TGTGCCAGCAGTTTTTGGCTAGCGGGATTGCGGACAGATACGCAGTATTTT
TRBV10-2	TRBJ2-1	NA	NA	CASRDPIYEQFF	TGCGCCAGCAGGGACCCCATCTATGAGCAGTTCTTC
TRBV19	TRBJ2-3	NA	few	CASSHQVDDTQYF	TGTGCCAGTAGCCACCAGGTGGACGATACGCAGTATTTT